Listed below are T cell receptor beta chains from one sample, sequenced in a study of CD8 T cells in ankylosing spondylitis. Each CDR3 protein gets one entry after TCRdb re-called the 5' RACE reads with MiXCR. The top ten hold roughly a tenth of the sample, which has 250,000 to 400,000 distinct CDR3 sequences, around 10% seen once. Sequencing was carried out using blood, either unsorted or a sorted T cell fraction (not recorded which). The receptors shown here come from a female donor with ankylosing spondylitis or in good health (not recorded which). CDR3s include the opening cysteine and the closing phenylalanine or tryptophan. A D gene is named only where the DNA matches it firmly. Clone sizes are given selectively: once, few, many, or a class where the clone is expanded.

TRBV7-2	many	-	TRBJ1-6	CASSPGTQPPLHF	TGTGCCAGCAGCCCGGGAACTCAACCACCCCTCCACTTT
TRBV20-1	many	-	TRBJ1-1	CSARAGAGNTEAFF	TGCAGTGCTAGAGCAGGGGCGGGGAACACTGAAGCTTTCTTT
TRBV20-1	few	-	TRBJ2-2	CSARGRDWGTGELFF	TGCAGTGCTAGGGGGCGGGATTGGGGCACCGGGGAGCTGTTTTTT
TRBV20-1	many	-	TRBJ2-1	CSAWQSSYNEQFF	TGCAGTGCGTGGCAGAGCTCCTACAATGAGCAGTTCTTC
TRBV20-1	many	-	TRBJ2-1	CSAPDSGTIGNEQFF	TGCAGTGCTCCAGACTCAGGGACAATTGGGAATGAGCAGTTCTTC
TRBV9	many	-	TRBJ1-3	CASSVQDGGNTIYF	TGTGCCAGCAGCGTCCAGGACGGAGGAAACACCATATATTTT
TRBV7-9	-	TRBD2	TRBJ2-7	CASSESGTSVSYEQYF	TGTGCCAGCAGCGAATCCGGGACTAGCGTGTCCTACGAGCAGTACTTC
TRBV12-3/TRBV12-4	many	-	TRBJ2-3	CASSLLGGGGTQYF	TGTGCCAGCAGTTTACTGGGAGGGGGTGGAACGCAGTATTTT
TRBV20-1	few	-	TRBJ2-6	CSARAQGSGANVLTF	TGCAGTGCTAGAGCGCAAGGCTCTGGGGCCAACGTCCTGACTTTC
TRBV20-1	few	TRBD2	TRBJ2-1	CSAKGSGTYNEQFF	TGCAGTGCCAAAGGTAGCGGGACATACAATGAGCAGTTCTTC
TRBV21-1	-	-	TRBJ1-1	CARQTEAFF	TGTGCCAGGCAGACTGAAGCTTTCTTT
TRBV27	-	TRBD1	TRBJ1-1	CASRKTGTGAEAFF	TGTGCCAGCAGGAAAACCGGGACAGGGGCTGAAGCTTTCTTT
TRBV7-9	few	-	TRBJ2-1	CASSWTDEQFF	TGTGCCAGCAGCTGGACGGATGAGCAGTTCTTC